What follows describes a single T cell receptor (beta chain). These data come from a study of blood T cell repertoires in COVID-19. On the study more broadly: Spain, Italy and the United States supplied samples that represented acute and convalescent COVID-19. PBMCs, B-cell-depleted T cells, or T cells provided the cDNA or gDNA that made up the material.

Study processing details: How many nucleated cells were present was estimated from reference gene primer amplification. Sequencing was performed with immunoSEQ multiplex PCR; in TCRdb, only in-frame clones are kept and a portion is missing. V and J calls and clone size follow that table, whereas D and trimming were derived from the DNA. This table has some 120,000 clones, roughly 80% appearing once. Seattle-derived patients entered the study during active infection and were followed longitudinally. The CDR3 is 18 amino acids. Trimming pared 0 bases from V and 3 bases from J, leaving 21 bases between. Germline V lookup: CDR1 LGHNA, CDR2 YSLEER.

The clonotype was recovered from a man older than 75 with COVID-19, enrolled during active disease. Sequencing input: peripheral blood. V is TRBV4-3 and J is TRBJ2-7; the D gene is possibly TRBD1 (6 bases). The CDR3 region has the DNA TGCGCCAGCAGCCAAGATTTAGGGGCAGGGGACATGATCTACGAGCAGTACTTC. Translation: CASSQDLGAGDMIYEQYF.